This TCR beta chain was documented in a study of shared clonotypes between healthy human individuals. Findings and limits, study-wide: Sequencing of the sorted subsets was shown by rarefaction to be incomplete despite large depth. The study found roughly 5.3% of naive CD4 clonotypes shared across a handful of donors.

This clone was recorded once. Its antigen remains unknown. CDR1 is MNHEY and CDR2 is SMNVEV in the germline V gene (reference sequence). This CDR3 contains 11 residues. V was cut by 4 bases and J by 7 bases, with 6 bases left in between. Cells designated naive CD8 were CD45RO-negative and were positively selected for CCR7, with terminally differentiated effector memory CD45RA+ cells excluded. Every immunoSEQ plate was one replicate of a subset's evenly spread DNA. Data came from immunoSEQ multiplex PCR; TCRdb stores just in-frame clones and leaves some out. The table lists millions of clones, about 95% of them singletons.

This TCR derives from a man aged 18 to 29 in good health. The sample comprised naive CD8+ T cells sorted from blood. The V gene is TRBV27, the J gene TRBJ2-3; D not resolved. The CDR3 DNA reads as TGTGCCAGCAGTTACTCCCATACGCAGTATTTT. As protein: CASSYSHTQYF.